This T cell receptor beta chain derives from a study of cytomegalovirus exposure and HLA in healthy donors. Overall study: The use of the same platform for the roughly 130 validation repertoires and the roughly 700 first-cohort repertoires was reported by a later analysis.

TCRdb keeps only in-frame clones here, not all; method: immunoSEQ multiplex PCR. The table lists approximately 100,000 clones, more than 70% of them singletons. The J segment lost 8 bases and the V segment lost 6 bases, leaving 4 bases of the junction unmatched. The CDR3 loop spans 11 amino acids. From germline, CDR1 is SQVTM and CDR2 ANQGSEA. Whole-study findings and limits: A few CMV-associated chains proved CMV antigen-specific in vitro. While the bulk of TCR sequences proved rare, some public TCRs turned up in many donors. The classifier was said to identify cytomegalovirus status with high specificity and sensitivity.

With regard to this clone: Its antigen is unknown.

The clonotype was recovered from a woman aged 18 to 35 in good health and CMV-seronegative. J is TRBJ1-2 and V is TRBV29-1; TRBD1 aligns across 9 bases. Sequencing was performed on PBMCs. This chain's CDR3 is CSVGTGLGYTF. The CDR3 coding sequence is TGCAGCGTCGGGACAGGGCTGGGCTACACCTTC.